The sequence of this T cell receptor (beta chain) was determined in a study of T cell changes during pregnancy in multiple sclerosis. Only in-frame clones appear in the TCRdb table, and some are missing; sequencing was by immunoSEQ multiplex PCR. The sample consists of tens of thousands of clones, about 90% of them appearing once. The CDR3 has 10 residues. Germline V gives CDR1 SNHLY, CDR2 FYNNEI. Trimming at V came to 8 bases and at J to 13 bases, leaving 4 bases not matched to a gene. The V call is TRBV2, the J call TRBJ2-1; 8 bases agree with TRBD2. The sample here was peripheral blood, taken before pregnancy. The receptor's source is a female donor with multiple sclerosis, enrolled in a pregnancy study. The CDR3 DNA is TGTGCCAGCGACGGGGGGGGCCAGTTCTTC. Amino acids: CASDGGGQFF.